A selection of T cell receptor beta chains follows, all from one sample in a study of cytomegalovirus exposure and HLA in healthy donors. Profiled with immunoSEQ multiplex PCR; TCRdb holds only in-frame clones, not every one. The repertoire holds some 170,000 clones, with around 82% as singletons. Input material: PBMCs. The receptors were gathered from a man aged 25-45 years in good health and CMV-seropositive. CDR3s include the opening cysteine and the closing phenylalanine or tryptophan. D genes are given only for firm matches. Expanded clones get a size class; other rows say once, few or many, or leave the size out.

v_gene,abundance,j_gene,d_gene,CDR3aa,CDR3nt
TRBV25-1,NA,TRBJ2-3,NA,CASSGQGTDTQYF,TGTGCCAGCAGTGGTCAGGGCACAGATACGCAGTATTTT
TRBV15,NA,TRBJ2-4,TRBD2,CATSRAPSGGRDIQYF,TGTGCCACCAGCAGAGCACCTAGCGGGGGGCGGGACATTCAGTACTTC
TRBV6-1,NA,TRBJ2-2,NA,CASAVLAANTGELFF,TGTGCCAGCGCAGTCCTGGCCGCGAACACCGGGGAGCTGTTTTTT
TRBV9,NA,TRBJ2-7,NA,CASSVSPAVNYEQYF,TGTGCCAGCAGCGTATCCCCCGCAGTCAACTACGAGCAGTACTTC
TRBV4-3,NA,TRBJ2-3,TRBD2,CASSQDPVTSGGVRTDTQYF,TGCGCCAGCAGCCAAGATCCGGTCACTAGCGGGGGGGTAAGGACAGATACGCAGTATTTT
TRBV19,NA,TRBJ2-7,NA,CASSKAAVSSYEQYF,TGTGCCAGTAGTAAGGCAGCGGTGAGCTCCTACGAGCAGTACTTC
TRBV6-5,few,TRBJ1-2,TRBD1,CASSYTGGQGYTF,TGTGCCAGCAGTTACACAGGGGGGCAGGGCTACACCTTC
TRBV7-9,NA,TRBJ1-3,NA,CASSLSVGAGNTIYF,TGTGCCAGCAGCTTATCGGTAGGGGCTGGAAACACCATATATTTT
TRBV10-2,NA,TRBJ2-5,NA,CASSEPRGGRQETQYF,TGCGCCAGCAGTGAGCCTAGGGGGGGACGGCAAGAGACCCAGTACTTC
TRBV2,NA,TRBJ2-2,NA,CASTNRGGTGELFF,TGTGCCAGTACGAACAGGGGAGGCACCGGGGAGCTGTTTTTT
TRBV7-6,NA,TRBJ1-1,NA,CASSMIQGPMNTEAFF,TGTGCCAGCAGCATGATACAGGGACCCATGAACACTGAAGCTTTCTTT
TRBV10-1,many,TRBJ1-2,TRBD1,CARNHRGLEDYTF,TGCGCCAGAAACCACAGGGGGCTGGAGGACTACACCTTC
TRBV5-1,once,TRBJ2-1,TRBD2,CASSQTSGTYNEQFF,TGCGCCAGCAGCCAAACTAGCGGCACCTACAATGAGCAGTTCTTC
TRBV9,NA,TRBJ1-2,NA,CASSVFSTGGAPGYTF,TGTGCCAGCAGCGTATTTAGCACGGGAGGGGCTCCCGGCTACACCTTC